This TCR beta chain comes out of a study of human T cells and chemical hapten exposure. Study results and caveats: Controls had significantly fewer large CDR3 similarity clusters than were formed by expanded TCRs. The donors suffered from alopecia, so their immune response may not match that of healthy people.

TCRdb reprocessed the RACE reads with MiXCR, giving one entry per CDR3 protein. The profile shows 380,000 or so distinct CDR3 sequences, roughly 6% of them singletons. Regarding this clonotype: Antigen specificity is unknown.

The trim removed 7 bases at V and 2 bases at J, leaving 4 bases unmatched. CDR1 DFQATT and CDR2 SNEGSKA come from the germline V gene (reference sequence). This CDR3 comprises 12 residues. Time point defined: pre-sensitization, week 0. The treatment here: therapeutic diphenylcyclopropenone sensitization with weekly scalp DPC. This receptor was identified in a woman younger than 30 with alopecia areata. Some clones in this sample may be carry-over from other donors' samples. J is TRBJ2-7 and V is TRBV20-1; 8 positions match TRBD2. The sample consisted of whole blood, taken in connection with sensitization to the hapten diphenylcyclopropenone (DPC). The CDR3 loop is CSVPLAAYEQYF. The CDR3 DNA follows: TGCAGTGTCCCACTAGCGGCCTACGAGCAGTACTTC.